The 10 T cell receptor beta chains presented below share a single source sample, sequenced in a study of patients and donors after allogeneic stem cell transplantation. Each CDR3 protein gets one entry after TCRdb re-called the RT-PCR reads with MiXCR. The repertoire holds about 960,000 distinct CDR3 sequences, with around 17% as singletons. Sequenced: blood, either unsorted or a sorted T cell fraction (not recorded which). The receptors were sampled from a human donor who was either an allogeneic HSCT recipient or a stem cell or donor lymphocyte infusion donor (not recorded which). It is not recorded whose cells these are; they may come from a transplant donor.

The J gene is TRBJ2-3, the V gene TRBV5-1; 8 nucleotides match TRBD2. V shed 4 bases and J 2 bases; nucleotides not matched to a gene: 3. The CDR3 sequence is 14 residues long. Germline CDR1 and CDR2: SGHRS and YFSETQ. The CDR3 here is CASSGGGITDTQYF. The CDR3 coding sequence is TGCGCCAGCAGCGGCGGGGGGATCACAGATACGCAGTATTTT.

A few counts support this clonotype. This CDR3 is CSARMTGLGVDTGELFF. DNA for the CDR3: TGCAGTGCTAGAATGACAGGGTTGGGGGTTGACACCGGGGAGCTGTTTTTT. V gene TRBV20-1 combines with J gene TRBJ2-2; 7 nucleotides line up with TRBD1. The CDR3 is 17 amino acids. Losses at the gene ends were 2 bases for V and 3 bases for J; bases not matched to a gene: 12. Germline CDR1 DFQATT, CDR2 SNEGSKA (reference sequence).

This rearrangement joins TRBV12-3 or TRBV12-4 to TRBJ1-5; TRBD1 is a possible D gene (5 bases). V lost 6 bases and J 1 base, leaving 16 bases between the germline ends. The CDR3 sequence is 16 residues long. CDR3: CASSPGTGDSNQPQHF. The DNA of the CDR3 is TGTGCCAGCAGCCCCGGGACCGGGGACAGCAATCAGCCCCAGCATTTT.

This clonotype was recorded at least ten times. The chain is built from TRBV3-1 and TRBJ1-1, with 7 bases that match TRBD1. The V gene end was trimmed by 1 base and the J gene end by 10 bases; junction bases not matched to a gene: 3. CDR1 is LGHDT, CDR2 YNNKEL, per germline (reference sequence). The CDR3 runs to 12 residues. In DNA form, the CDR3 reads TGTGCCAGCAGCCAAGGACAGGGATCAGCTTTCTTT. Amino acid sequence: CASSQGQGSAFF.

The V and J genes are TRBV11-2 and TRBJ1-6; no definite D call. The V and J ends lost 0 bases and 5 bases respectively, with 8 bases between them. The germline CDR1 and CDR2 sequences are SGHAT and FQNNGV. The CDR3 runs to 15 residues. The CDR3 sequence is CASSLDRADNSPLHF. The CDR3, as DNA: TGTGCCAGCAGCTTAGATCGGGCAGATAATTCACCCCTCCACTTT.

In DNA form, the CDR3 reads TGTGCCAGCAGTCAACCGGGACAGGGGGACTACGAGCAGTACTTC. Protein sequence: CASSQPGQGDYEQYF. V and J are TRBV3-1 and TRBJ2-7, with 11 nucleotides matching TRBD1. The CDR3 extends over 15 amino acids. Germline V gene sequence: CDR1 LGHDT, CDR2 YNNKEL (reference sequence). V trimming: 6 bases; J trimming: 3 bases; junction bases outside the gene matches: 7.

This clonotype was counted between two and nine times. This chain connects TRBV7-9 to TRBJ2-4; the D gene is possibly TRBD1 (6 bases). Germline V gene sequence: CDR1 SEHNR, CDR2 FQNEAQ (reference sequence). The CDR3 extends over 16 amino acids. Trimming took 7 bases from V and 0 from J, leaving 16 bases between them. CDR3 DNA sequence: TGTGCCAGCAAAAGTACAGGGCCACTAGCCAAAAACATTCAGTACTTC. As protein: CASKSTGPLAKNIQYF.

This sequence joins TRBV4-3 and TRBJ2-7; 9 bases match TRBD2. This CDR3 is 16 amino acids long. Germline V gene lookup returns CDR1 LGHNA and CDR2 YSLEER. V lost 1 base to trimming and J lost 0 bases; unmatched junction nucleotides: 4. The CDR3 here is CASSQVWRGGSYEQYF. CDR3 DNA: TGCGCCAGCAGCCAAGTTTGGCGGGGGGGCTCCTACGAGCAGTACTTC.

This clonotype was observed a handful of times. This sequence joins TRBV2 and TRBJ2-3, with 10 bases fitting TRBD1. Germline V gene lookup returns CDR1 SNHLY and CDR2 FYNNEI. This CDR3 has 15 residues. The junction had 7 bases not matched to a gene; V was cut back by 9 bases and J by 1 base. CDR3 nucleotides: TGTGCCAGAGGAGGGGACAGGGGCGGCACAGATACGCAGTATTTT. This translates into CARGGDRGGTDTQYF.

This sequence joins TRBV12-3 or TRBV12-4 and TRBJ2-7; a weak D match, TRBD1 (5 bases). Between the trimmed V and J ends, which lost 3 bases and 5 bases, there was a span of 11 bases. This CDR3 has 13 residues. The CDR3 protein is CASSFLQVDEQYF. The CDR3 DNA follows: TGTGCCAGCAGTTTTTTACAGGTGGACGAGCAGTACTTC.